This T cell receptor (beta chain) stems from a study of regulatory T cells in long-lasting Graves disease. Study conclusions and caveats: Among the persistent patients, 2,741 public clonotypes were shared, more than the approximately 970 shared among new patients. Persistent disease was characterized by preferential usage of TRBV28, TRBJ1-2 and TRBJ2-5.

Building the TCR beta libraries relied on iRepertoire HTBI primers, and CDR3 regions underwent Arm-PCR. MiXCR was run by TCRdb on the multiplex PCR reads, yielding one entry per CDR3 protein. The sample yields hundreds of thousands of distinct CDR3 sequences, approximately 16% seen once. The trim removed 2 bases at V and 3 bases at J, leaving 3 bases unmatched. Germline loops: CDR1 SGHTA, CDR2 FQGTGA. CDR3 length: 16 residues. Concerning this clonotype itself: Antigen: not known.

Stated time point: newly diagnosed GD, antithyroid drugs for less than 3 months. PBMC-derived RNA was used for the TCR library. The data were also submitted as part of a second study, on T cells in Graves' hyperthyroidism and ophthalmopathy. That source adds: Ophthalmopathy was model-predicted a median approximately six months pre-onset.

Sequencing was performed on peripheral blood mononuclear cells (PBMCs), taken at new diagnosis, from a patient treated with antithyroid drugs. The chain combines TRBV7-3 with TRBJ2-2; 10 bases align to TRBD1. This clonotype was obtained from a woman aged 40 to 65 with Graves disease. CDR3 loop: CASSLGQGGYTGELFF. In nucleotides, the CDR3 is TGTGCCAGCAGCTTAGGACAGGGGGGGTACACCGGGGAGCTGTTTTTT.